This TCR beta chain appears in the sequencing data of a study of identical twins. General study findings and limits: Twins' surplus sharing was weaker for beta out-of-frame sequences. Donors were not followed over many years; analysis was cross-sectional.

TCRdb reprocessed the 5' RACE reads with MiXCR, giving one entry per CDR3 protein. The profile shows about 160,000 distinct CDR3 sequences, roughly 3.5% of them singletons. This clonotype was counted many times. What it recognizes is unknown. The CDR3 length is 19 residues. The ends were cut back, 5 bases at V and 1 base at J, with 21 bases in the middle. CDR1 and CDR2 (germline): SGHAT, FQDESV (reference sequence). The chain is built from TRBV11-1 and TRBJ2-6; tentative D call: TRBD1 (6 bases). This TCR was sampled from a man aged 18 to 30 in good health. Sequencing used memory T cells sorted from blood. CDR3 bases: TGTGCCAGCAGCCGACTAACCGGGACAATTTTTTCTGGGGCCAACGTCCTGACTTTC. Translation: CASSRLTGTIFSGANVLTF.